This T cell receptor (beta chain) was sequenced during a study of T-cell reconstitution after alpha-beta-depleted transplantation in children. General observations from the study: T-cell numbers and diversity, one year after transplant, stemmed largely from T cells that were newly produced. After transplant, at about two months, alpha-beta T cells were reportedly derived from several hundred expanded graft clones.

Unique molecular identifiers were used in preparing the TCRbeta library. One entry per CDR3 protein, called by TCRdb with MiXCR from the PCR reads. In the table there are 400,000 to 450,000 distinct CDR3 sequences, 43% of which are singletons. Trimming removed 7 bases from V and 0 bases from J, with 16 bases in between. Germline lookup yields CDR1 SQVTM and CDR2 ANQGSEA. The CDR3 length is 16 residues. This clonotype was recorded at least ten times. Its antigen is still unknown. This receptor was obtained from a girl aged 2 to 10 with aplastic anemia, due to receive a stem cell transplant. This chain connects TRBV29-1 to TRBJ2-6; D may match TRBD1 or TRBD2 (5 bases each). The sequenced sample was PBMCs, obtained before TCRalphabeta/CD19-depleted stem cell transplant. The CDR3 sequence: CSAARDVDSGANVLTF. DNA of the CDR3: TGCAGCGCGGCCCGGGACGTTGACTCTGGGGCCAACGTCCTGACTTTC.